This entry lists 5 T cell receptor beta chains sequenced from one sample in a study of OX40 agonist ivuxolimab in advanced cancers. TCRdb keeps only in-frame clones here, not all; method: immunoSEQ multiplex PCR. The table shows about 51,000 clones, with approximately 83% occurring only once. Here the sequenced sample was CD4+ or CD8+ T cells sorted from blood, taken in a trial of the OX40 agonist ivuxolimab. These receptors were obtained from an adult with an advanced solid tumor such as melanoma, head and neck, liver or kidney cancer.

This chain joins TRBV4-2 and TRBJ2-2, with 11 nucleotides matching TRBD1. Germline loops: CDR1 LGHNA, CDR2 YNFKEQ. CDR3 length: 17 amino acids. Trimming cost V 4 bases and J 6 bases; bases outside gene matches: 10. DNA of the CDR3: TGTGCCAGCAGCCGCTTGGCCGGACAGGGGGCTTCCGGGGAGCTGTTTTTT. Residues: CASSRLAGQGASGELFF.

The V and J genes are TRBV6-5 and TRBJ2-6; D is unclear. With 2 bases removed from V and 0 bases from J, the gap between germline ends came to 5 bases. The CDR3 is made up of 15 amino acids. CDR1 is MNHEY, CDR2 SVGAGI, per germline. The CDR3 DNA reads TGTGCCAGCAGTTACGGTTTCTCTGGGGCCAACGTCCTGACTTTC. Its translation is CASSYGFSGANVLTF.

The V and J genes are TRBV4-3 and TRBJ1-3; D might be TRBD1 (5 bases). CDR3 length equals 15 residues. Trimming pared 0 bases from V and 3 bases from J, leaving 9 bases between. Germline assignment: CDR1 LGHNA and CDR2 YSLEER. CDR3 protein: CASSQDETVGNTIYF. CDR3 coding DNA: TGCGCCAGCAGCCAAGATGAGACAGTTGGAAACACCATATATTTT.

CDR3 protein: CASKGGPATPGYTF. In DNA form, the CDR3 reads TGTGCCAGCAAAGGGGGCCCAGCTACCCCTGGCTACACCTTC. The chain has TRBV7-8 and TRBJ1-2, with 7 bases lining up with TRBD1. V was pared by 7 bases and J by 7 bases, with 12 bases of the junction left unmatched. Germline CDR1 reads SGHVS; CDR2 reads FQNEAQ. The CDR3 consists of 14 residues.

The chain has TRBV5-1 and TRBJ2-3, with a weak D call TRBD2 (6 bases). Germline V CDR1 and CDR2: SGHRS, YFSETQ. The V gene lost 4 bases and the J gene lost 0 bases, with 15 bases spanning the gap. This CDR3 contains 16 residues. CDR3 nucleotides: TGCGCCAGCAGCCCCACCTCGGGACTCAGCACAGATACGCAGTATTTT. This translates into CASSPTSGLSTDTQYF.